Reported below is one T cell receptor (beta chain). This entry comes from a study of control samples from healthy donors and cancer patients. The length of the CDR3 is 15 residues. Per the germline V gene, CDR1 is KGHSH and CDR2 is LQKENI. The V gene lost 2 bases and the J gene lost 2 bases, with 10 bases spanning the gap. Generated by immunoSEQ multiplex PCR, the TCRdb table keeps only in-frame clones and is missing some. The sample has tens of thousands of clones, roughly 94% seen once; the top ten hold approximately 4.8%. The sample was blood. The source of this sequence is a young woman in good health. The chain joins TRBV18 to TRBJ1-3, with unresolved D. The CDR3 sequence is CASSPAGGPGNTIYF. CDR3 in DNA: TGTGCCAGCTCACCAGCAGGAGGGCCTGGAAACACCATATATTTT.